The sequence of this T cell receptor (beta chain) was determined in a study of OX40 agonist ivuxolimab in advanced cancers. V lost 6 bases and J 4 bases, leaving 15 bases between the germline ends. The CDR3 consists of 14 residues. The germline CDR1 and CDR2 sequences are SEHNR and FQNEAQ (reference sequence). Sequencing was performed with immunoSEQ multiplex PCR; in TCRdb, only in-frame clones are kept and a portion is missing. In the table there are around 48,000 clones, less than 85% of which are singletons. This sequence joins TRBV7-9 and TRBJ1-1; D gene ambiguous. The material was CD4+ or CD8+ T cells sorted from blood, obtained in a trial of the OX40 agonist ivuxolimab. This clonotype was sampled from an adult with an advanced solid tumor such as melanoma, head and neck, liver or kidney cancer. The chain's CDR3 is CASRQSQGTTEAFF. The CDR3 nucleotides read TGTGCCAGCAGACAGTCCCAAGGAACCACTGAAGCTTTCTTT.